The 26 T cell receptor beta chains below were found in one sample sequenced in a study of shared clonotypes between healthy human individuals. The repertoire was sequenced with immunoSEQ multiplex PCR; TCRdb's copy has only in-frame clones and lacks some. The data hold some 1 million clones, with about 74% observed a single time. Sequencing was carried out using memory CD4+ T cells sorted from blood. Documented subset: CD45RA-negative fraction. The receptors originated from a man younger than 30 in good health.

V and J are TRBV27 and TRBJ1-1; D may be TRBD1 (5 bases). The CDR3 contains 12 residues. V lost 8 bases and J 0 bases, leaving 7 bases between the germline ends. Germline V lookup: CDR1 MNHEY, CDR2 SMNVEV (reference sequence). For the CDR3, the DNA is TGTGCCAGCGCGACAGTGAACACTGAAGCTTTCTTT. It codes for CASATVNTEAFF.

For this clone: In the same sample, other DNA sequences code for this CDR3. This chain links TRBV7-2 with TRBJ2-5, with D possibly matching TRBD1 (5 bases). The CDR3 has 13 amino acids. Germline CDR1 reads SGHTA; CDR2 reads FQGNSA. The V end was cut by 4 bases, the J end by 1 base, with 7 bases between. CDR3: CASSYRTQETQYF. In DNA form, the CDR3 reads TGTGCCAGCAGCTACAGGACCCAAGAGACCCAGTACTTC.

This clone showed up just once. The chain couples TRBV6-6 to TRBJ1-4; TRBD1 might be the D (5 bases). The V gene lost 5 bases and the J gene lost 7 bases, with 14 bases spanning the gap. Germline CDR1 and CDR2: MNHNY and SVGAGI (reference sequence). CDR3 size: 14 residues. CDR3 in DNA: TGTGCCAGCAGTGACTTTCGCGGGGGTGAAAAACTGTTTTTT. Translating it yields CASSDFRGGEKLFF.

With regard to this clone: Just one base apart from a much larger clone, this may be a read error. The same CDR3 also results from other DNA sequences found in this sample. The chain has TRBV7-8 and TRBJ1-5; unclear D gene. This CDR3 contains 13 residues. The germline V and J ends were trimmed by 2 bases and 0 bases, with 2 bases remaining between them. Germline CDR1 is SGHVS and CDR2 is FQNEAQ. DNA of the CDR3: TGTGCCAGCAGCTTAAGTAGCAATCAGCCCCAGCATTTT. The encoded protein is CASSLSSNQPQHF.

This clone was seen a handful of times. The genes are TRBV7-2 and TRBJ2-3, with TRBD2 matching over 12 bases. With V trimmed by 6 bases and J by 3 bases, 7 bases remained unmatched. Germline V CDR1 and CDR2: SGHTA, FQGNSA. The CDR3 covers 16 residues. For the CDR3, the DNA is TGTGCCAGCAGACTTCCCCTAGCGGGAGGGACAGATACGCAGTATTTT. Its translation is CASRLPLAGGTDTQYF.

The chain recombines TRBV7-9 with TRBJ1-4; D is possibly TRBD1 (5 bases). The V end lost 4 bases, the J end lost 4 bases, and 7 bases lay between the germline ends. CDR3 length: 13 residues. CDR1 SEHNR and CDR2 FQNEAQ come from the germline V gene (reference sequence). The CDR3, as DNA: TGTGCCAGCAGCTATGACAGTAATGAAAAACTGTTTTTT. Its protein is CASSYDSNEKLFF.

The genes are TRBV18 and TRBJ2-3; the match to TRBD1 covers 7 bases. CDR3 length equals 15 residues. Germline V lookup: CDR1 KGHSH, CDR2 LQKENI. Trimming took 6 bases from V and 0 from J; bases not matched to a gene: 6. The CDR3 DNA reads TGTGCCAGCTCGGGGACAGTAGCTAGCACAGATACGCAGTATTTT. Translating gives CASSGTVASTDTQYF.

This clone was detected a few times. The rearrangement uses TRBV19 and TRBJ2-2; 10 bases align to TRBD1. V was clipped by 2 bases and J by 5 bases; unmatched bases: 5. The germline CDR1 and CDR2 sequences are LNHDA and SQIVND (reference sequence). The CDR3 covers 16 residues. The CDR3 DNA follows: TGTGCCAGTAGTATATCGGACAGGGGGGATACCGGGGAGCTGTTTTTT. It encodes CASSISDRGDTGELFF. Based on the CDR3 plus reference TRBV19 and TRBJ2-2, the full variable domain is DGGITQSPKYLFRKEGQNVTLSCEQNLNHDAMYWYRQDPGQGLRLIYYSQIVNDFQKGDIAEGYSVSREKKESFPLTVTSAQKNPTAFYLCASSISDRGDTGELFFGEGSRLTVL.

Of note for this clone: The same CDR3 is also encoded by other DNA sequences in this sample. This chain uses TRBV6-6 with TRBJ1-6; D is unresolved. The CDR3 covers 13 residues. V shed 0 bases and J shed 7 bases, with 4 bases lying between them. Germline loops: CDR1 MNHNY, CDR2 SVGAGI (reference sequence). The CDR3 spells CASSYSENSPLHF. The CDR3 nucleotides are TGTGCCAGCAGTTACTCGGAGAATTCACCCCTCCACTTT.

The V gene is TRBV9, the J gene TRBJ1-3; 9 nucleotides match TRBD1. V dropped 4 bases and J dropped 2; count of bases not matched to a gene: 4. Germline CDR1 and CDR2: SGDLS and YYNGEE. CDR3 size: 15 residues. The DNA for the CDR3 is TGTGCCAGCAGCAGCACAGGGGGCCCTGGAAACACCATATATTTT. Encoded protein: CASSSTGGPGNTIYF.

This chain links TRBV2 with TRBJ1-1; D possibly corresponds to TRBD1 (6 bases). The germline V gene has CDR1 SNHLY and CDR2 FYNNEI. V gave up 7 bases and J gave up 6 bases, with 15 bases separating them. The CDR3 covers 13 residues. CDR3 coding DNA: TGTGCCAGCAATCAGAATAAGGGGGCTGAAGCTTTCTTT. Its translation is CASNQNKGAEAFF.

Comment on this clone: Within the sample, other DNA sequences also encode this same CDR3. This chain joins TRBV5-4 and TRBJ2-7; either TRBD1 or TRBD2 may supply D (5 bases each). Looked up from germline, CDR1 is SGHNT and CDR2 is YYREEE (reference sequence). The CDR3 covers 14 residues. Trimming cost V 1 base and J 0 bases, with 8 bases left between them. The CDR3 here is CASSLSGSSYEQYF. The CDR3 nucleotides read TGTGCCAGCAGCTTGTCAGGGAGCTCCTACGAGCAGTACTTC.

V is TRBV6-1 and J is TRBJ2-5; TRBD2 aligns across 14 bases. The germline V gene encodes CDR1 MNHNS and CDR2 SASEGT. The trim removed 3 bases at V and 4 bases at J, leaving 4 bases unmatched. The CDR3 loop spans 16 amino acids. In nucleotides, the CDR3 is TGTGCCAGCAGTGAGTTGGGACTAGCGGGGGCAGAGACCCAGTACTTC. It codes for CASSELGLAGAETQYF.

The chain couples TRBV2 to TRBJ2-3; D possibly corresponds to TRBD1 (5 bases). Trimming stripped 4 bases from V and 0 bases from J, with 11 bases between. Germline V lookup: CDR1 SNHLY, CDR2 FYNNEI. The CDR3 contains 15 residues. CDR3 in amino acids: CASSVQGTSTDTQYF. CDR3 DNA: TGTGCCAGCAGTGTTCAGGGAACTAGCACAGATACGCAGTATTTT.

J is TRBJ1-2 and V is TRBV11-2; 7 bases are shared with TRBD1. CDR1 and CDR2 from the germline V gene are SGHAT and FQNNGV. This CDR3 has 13 residues. V shed 5 bases, J shed 7 bases, and the junction held 7 bases outside the gene matches. CDR3 loop: CASSPGTVGGYTF. The CDR3 nucleotides are TGTGCCAGCAGCCCTGGGACAGTCGGTGGCTACACCTTC.

This clone was seen a handful of times. The V gene is TRBV9, the J gene TRBJ1-1; TRBD1 might be the D (5 bases). The CDR3 length is 16 residues. Trimming cost V 3 bases and J 0 bases, with 15 bases left between them. Germline CDR1 and CDR2: SGDLS and YYNGEE. The CDR3 here is CASSAVSWGLNTEAFF. CDR3 in DNA: TGTGCCAGCAGCGCAGTTTCTTGGGGACTGAACACTGAAGCTTTCTTT.

This clone was observed a handful of times. The rearrangement joins TRBV6-7 to TRBJ2-3; TRBD2 might be the D (8 bases). TRBV6-7 is an open reading frame whose function is uncertain. The CDR3 totals 16 residues. Trimming removed 5 bases from V and 0 bases from J, with 15 bases in between. For the CDR3, the DNA is TGTGCCAGCAGTCCTCCGGGAGGGGGCAGCACAGATACGCAGTATTTT. Residues: CASSPPGGGSTDTQYF.

The chain carries TRBV7-2 and TRBJ2-3; D is uncertain. Germline CDR1 SGHTA, CDR2 FQGNSA. This CDR3 region has 13 residues. Trimming left V 5 bases short and J 7 bases short, with 13 bases between. The CDR3 region is CASSLNQPYTQYF. In DNA form, the CDR3 reads TGTGCCAGCAGCCTGAACCAGCCTTATACGCAGTATTTT.

V is TRBV6-1 and J is TRBJ2-7; 7 bases map to TRBD1. V shed 8 bases and J 7 bases; nucleotides not matched to a gene: 11. The CDR3 is 13 amino acids. Germline loops: CDR1 MNHNS, CDR2 SASEGT. CDR3 amino acids: CASYETGSWEQYF. CDR3 coding DNA: TGTGCCAGCTACGAGACAGGGTCATGGGAGCAGTACTTC.

The genes are TRBV30 and TRBJ1-1, with D uncertain. This CDR3 spans 12 amino acids. Trimming pared 2 bases from V and 11 bases from J, leaving 15 bases between. CDR1 GTSNPN and CDR2 SVGIG come from the germline V gene (reference sequence). The CDR3 DNA follows: TGTGCCTGGAGTCCCGGCGGCACCAACGCTTTCTTT. Protein product: CAWSPGGTNAFF.

This chain connects TRBV4-1 to TRBJ1-4; 10 bases line up with TRBD1. Germline V gene data show CDR1 as MGHRA and CDR2 as YSYEKL. This CDR3 has 19 residues. V trimming: 0 bases; J trimming: 7 bases; junction bases outside the gene matches: 14. The CDR3 region is CASSQDRGTGDLTGEKLFF. CDR3 nucleotide sequence: TGCGCCAGCAGCCAAGACCGCGGGACAGGGGATTTAACTGGTGAAAAACTGTTTTTT.

This sequence joins TRBV6-6 and TRBJ1-5; D unresolved. The CDR3 is made up of 12 amino acids. Trimming pared 6 bases from V and 7 bases from J, leaving 10 bases between. Germline values: CDR1 MNHNY, CDR2 SVGAGI (reference sequence). The CDR3 reads CASSDTHQPQHF. CDR3 DNA: TGTGCCAGCAGCGATACCCACCAGCCCCAGCATTTT.

The V call is TRBV7-2, the J call TRBJ1-2; tentative D call: TRBD1 (6 bases). CDR3 length equals 13 residues. V was shortened by 6 bases and J by 8 bases, with 16 bases between the two germline ends. Germline lookup yields CDR1 SGHTA and CDR2 FQGNSA. CDR3 sequence reads: CASRRQEAGGYTF. The CDR3 bases are TGTGCCAGCAGAAGACAGGAGGCGGGGGGCTACACCTTC.

This chain connects TRBV7-9 to TRBJ2-1; tentative D call: TRBD2 (6 bases). V was cut by 1 base and J by 5 bases, with 9 bases left in between. The length of the CDR3 is 14 residues. Germline assignment: CDR1 SEHNR and CDR2 FQNEAQ (reference sequence). The CDR3 loop is CASSLELANNEQFF. The CDR3 bases are TGTGCCAGCAGCTTAGAACTAGCCAACAATGAGCAGTTCTTC.

In this sample, this clone turned up once. The genes are TRBV6-5 and TRBJ2-2; TRBD1 agrees at 8 bases. Germline V CDR1 and CDR2: MNHEY, SVGAGI. With V trimmed by 5 bases and J by 4 bases, 6 bases remained unmatched. This CDR3 is 15 amino acids long. CDR3 coding DNA: TGTGCCAGCAGTGCCGGACAGGGTACCACCGGGGAGCTGTTTTTT. It translates to CASSAGQGTTGELFF.

The CDR3 region has the DNA TGTGCCAGCAGTTACTCTTACATGCAAGAGACCCAGTACTTC. Translation gives CASSYSYMQETQYF. This sequence joins TRBV6-5 and TRBJ2-5; no definite D call. V was pared by 0 bases and J by 2 bases, with 7 bases between. The CDR3 spans 14 residues. Germline CDR1 and CDR2: MNHEY and SVGAGI.